The present TCR beta chain was sequenced within a study of blood T cell repertoires in COVID-19. Here immunoSEQ multiplex PCR was the method, and the copy in TCRdb shows in-frame clones only, minus some. The profile covers around 34,000 clones, with roughly 82% appearing a single time and 40% to 50% taken by the ten largest. Between the trimmed V and J ends, which lost 1 base and 4 bases, there was a span of 4 bases. Germline V CDR1 and CDR2: SGHTA, FQGNSA. CDR3 length: 12 residues. The rearrangement joins TRBV7-2 to TRBJ1-2, with no clear D. This TCR was recovered from a man at least 80 years old with active or convalescent COVID-19. The sequenced sample was peripheral blood. CDR3 nucleotides: TGTGCCAGCAGCTTAGACAGCTATGGCTACACCTTC. Protein: CASSLDSYGYTF.